Listed below are T cell receptor beta chains from one sample, sequenced in a study of early T cells in non-severe SARS-CoV-2 infection. TCRdb reprocessed the 5' RACE reads via MiXCR and lists one record per CDR3 protein. The table includes about 60,000 distinct CDR3 sequences, under 15% detected once. The sequenced sample consisted of whole blood. The receptors stem from an adult who was a healthcare worker with PCR-confirmed SARS-CoV-2 infection or an uninfected control (not recorded which). The CDR3 runs from the conserved cysteine through the conserved F or W. The D gene is left open where the match is weak. Expanded clones get a size class; other rows say once, few or many, or leave the size out.

clone_size,v_call,j_call,d_call,cdr3_nt,cdr3_aa
few,TRBV7-2,TRBJ2-3,TRBD2,TGTGCCACAAGGACTAGCGGGACTAGCACAGATACGCAGTATTTT,CATRTSGTSTDTQYF
few,TRBV20-1,TRBJ2-7,TRBD2,TGCAGTGCCGGAACCCCCCTAGCGGGAGGATCCCACGAGCAGTACTTC,CSAGTPLAGGSHEQYF
medium-sized,TRBV5-4,TRBJ2-3,TRBD2,TGTGCCAGCAGCTTGGGGACTAGCGGCAGCACAGATACGCAGTATTTT,CASSLGTSGSTDTQYF
few,TRBV5-6,TRBJ1-5,NA,TGTGCCAGCAGCTTGACAGGGACGGGAAGCAATCAGCCCCAGCATTTT,CASSLTGTGSNQPQHF
NA,TRBV5-1,TRBJ1-3,NA,TGCGCCAGCAGCTCGGGGGAGTCTGGAAACACCATATATTTT,CASSSGESGNTIYF
NA,TRBV28,TRBJ2-1,TRBD1,TGTGCCAGCAGTTTCCAGGGACAGGGGAGGAATGAGCAGTTCTTC,CASSFQGQGRNEQFF
few,TRBV28,TRBJ2-4,NA,TGTGCCAGCAGGCCAAACGGCAAAAACATTCAGTACTTC,CASRPNGKNIQYF
many,TRBV18,TRBJ1-2,TRBD1,TGTGCCAGCTCACCAGCGGGACAGGGGGCTTATGGCTACACCTTC,CASSPAGQGAYGYTF
NA,TRBV28,TRBJ2-7,NA,TGTGCCAGCAAGAATCCATCCTACGAGCAGTACTTC,CASKNPSYEQYF
NA,TRBV6-5,TRBJ2-5,NA,TGTGCCAGCAGTTACAACTCGGGGCGCGAGACCCAGTACTTC,CASSYNSGRETQYF
few,TRBV9,TRBJ2-5,TRBD2,TGTGCCAGCAGCGTATCTGGACTAGCGGGAGTAGAGACCCAGTACTTC,CASSVSGLAGVETQYF
few,TRBV11-3,TRBJ2-2,NA,TGTGCCAGCAGCATCAGGGGTAACACCGGGGAGCTGTTTTTT,CASSIRGNTGELFF
many,TRBV20-1,TRBJ1-2,TRBD1,TGCAGTGCTAGTGCCGGGACAGGGTCTGGCTACACCTTC,CSASAGTGSGYTF
many,TRBV25-1,TRBJ1-4,NA,TGTGCCAGCAGTGGGTCAGGGTTGACTAATGAAAAACTGTTTTTT,CASSGSGLTNEKLFF
few,TRBV28,TRBJ1-1,NA,TGTGCCAGCAGTTTATTGGGTGCGCAGAACACTGAAGCTTTCTTT,CASSLLGAQNTEAFF
NA,TRBV11-2,TRBJ2-1,TRBD2,TGTGCCAGCAGCTCGCGGACTAGGAACTACAATGAGCAGTTCTTC,CASSSRTRNYNEQFF
many,TRBV10-3,TRBJ1-4,NA,TGTGCCATCAGTGAAGGGACCAGTAATGAAAAACTGTTTTTT,CAISEGTSNEKLFF
NA,TRBV5-5,TRBJ2-1,TRBD2,TGTGCCAGCAGCTTGACTAGCGGGGGATACAATGAGCAGTTCTTC,CASSLTSGGYNEQFF
NA,TRBV20-1,TRBJ1-3,NA,TGCAGTGCCCTGGACAGCAGTAGCTCTGGAAACACCATATATTTT,CSALDSSSSGNTIYF
few,TRBV3-1,TRBJ2-7,NA,TGTGCCAGCAGCCACGGAGGGGGGAGCGAGCAGTACTTC,CASSHGGGSEQYF
many,TRBV29-1,TRBJ1-4,NA,TGCAGCGGCTGTGTCGGGGCAACTAATGAAAAACTGTTTTTT,CSGCVGATNEKLFF
many,TRBV5-6,TRBJ2-1,TRBD2,TGTGCCAGCAGCTTGTGGACGGGAGGGACCTACAATGAGCAGTTCTTC,CASSLWTGGTYNEQFF